The rows below give T cell receptor beta chains drawn from one sample of a study of cytomegalovirus exposure and HLA in healthy donors. Assay: immunoSEQ multiplex PCR; the TCRdb copy retains only in-frame clones and omits some. The table shows approximately 130,000 clones, with around four fifths occurring only once. The sample was PBMCs. These receptors were collected from a woman in her thirties or forties in good health and CMV-seropositive. The CDR3 runs from the conserved cysteine through the conserved F or W. A D gene is named only where the DNA matches it firmly. The size field is filled for only some rows; it gives once, few, many or a size class.

d_call	clone_size	v_call	j_call	cdr3_nt	cdr3_aa
TRBD1	.	TRBV27	TRBJ2-2	TGTGCCAGCAGTTTAGGGACAGTGAACACCGGGGAGCTGTTTTTT	CASSLGTVNTGELFF
.	.	TRBV28	TRBJ1-1	TGTGCCAGCACCCTAAGGGGGGGAACTGAAGCTTTCTTT	CASTLRGGTEAFF
TRBD2	once	TRBV7-3	TRBJ2-1	TGTGCCAGCAGCAGGGAGGGGCTCAAGAATGAGCAGTTCTTC	CASSREGLKNEQFF
.	.	TRBV10-3	TRBJ1-6	TGTGCCATCAGTGAGCGGGAACAGGGCTATAATTCACCCCTCCACTTT	CAISEREQGYNSPLHF
TRBD1	.	TRBV2	TRBJ1-5	TGTGCCAGCAGTCGACAGGGAAGCAATCAGCCCCAGCATTTT	CASSRQGSNQPQHF
TRBD1	.	TRBV28	TRBJ1-2	TGTGCCAGCAGGCGGACAGGGGGGAGTCCTAACTATGGCTACACCTTC	CASRRTGGSPNYGYTF
TRBD1	.	TRBV13	TRBJ2-2	TGTGCCAGCAGCTTCGGACAGGCGGTCACCGGGGAGCTGTTTTTT	CASSFGQAVTGELFF
TRBD2	few	TRBV5-4	TRBJ2-7	TGTGCCAGCAGCTTGAACGGGAGGCCTCCCTACGAGCAGTACTTC	CASSLNGRPPYEQYF
TRBD1	once	TRBV7-7	TRBJ2-7	TGTGCTAGCAGCTTAGGGACAGGGGATCGCGAGCAGTACTTC	CASSLGTGDREQYF
.	.	TRBV7-2	TRBJ2-1	TGTGCCAGCAGCAAAGATAGACTCCAGGGTAATGAGCAGTTCTTC	CASSKDRLQGNEQFF